The clone carrying this T cell receptor beta chain was seen only once. This specimen belongs to a study of blood T cell repertoires in COVID-19. Background on the study: COVID-19 samples, acute and convalescent, were from the United States, Italy and Spain. T cells, B-cell-depleted T cells, or PBMCs supplied cDNA or gDNA.

CDR1 is LNHDA, CDR2 SQIVND, per germline (reference sequence). The CDR3 contains 15 residues. Trimming cost V 3 bases and J 1 base, with 13 bases left between them. Per the original data handling: Estimates of nucleated cell counts were drawn from the amplification of reference gene primers. This table comes from immunoSEQ multiplex PCR, and its TCRdb copy is limited to in-frame clones, with some not included. D and trimming come from the DNA, and the V and J calls and clone size come from that table. The sample yields under 300,000 clones, roughly 80% seen once. The material sequenced was peripheral blood. The rearrangement uses TRBV19 and TRBJ2-7; D perhaps matches TRBD1 (6 bases). This sequence was found in a woman aged 55 to 70 with active or convalescent COVID-19. CDR3 sequence (DNA): TGTGCCAGTAGTATCTCGTGGCAGGGGTCCTACGAGCAGTACTTC. It encodes CASSISWQGSYEQYF.